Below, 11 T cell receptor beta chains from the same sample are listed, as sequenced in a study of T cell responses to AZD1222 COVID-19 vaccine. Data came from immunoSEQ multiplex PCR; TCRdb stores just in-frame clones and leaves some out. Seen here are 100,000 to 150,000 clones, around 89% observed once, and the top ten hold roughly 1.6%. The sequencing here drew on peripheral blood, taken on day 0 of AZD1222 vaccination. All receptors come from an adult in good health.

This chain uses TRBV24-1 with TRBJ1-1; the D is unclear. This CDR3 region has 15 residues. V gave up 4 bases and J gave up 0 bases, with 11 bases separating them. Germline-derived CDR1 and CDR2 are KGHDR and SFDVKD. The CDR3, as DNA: TGTGCCACCAGTGACTCTCGGCCAGTGAACACTGAAGCTTTCTTT. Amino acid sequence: CATSDSRPVNTEAFF.

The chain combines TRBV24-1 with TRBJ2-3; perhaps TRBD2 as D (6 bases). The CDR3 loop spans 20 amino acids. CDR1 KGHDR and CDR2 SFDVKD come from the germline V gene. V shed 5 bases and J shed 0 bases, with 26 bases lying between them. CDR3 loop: CATSGGTGVNRWGSTDTQYF. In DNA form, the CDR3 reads TGTGCCACCAGTGGAGGTACGGGGGTTAACCGATGGGGTAGCACAGATACGCAGTATTTT.

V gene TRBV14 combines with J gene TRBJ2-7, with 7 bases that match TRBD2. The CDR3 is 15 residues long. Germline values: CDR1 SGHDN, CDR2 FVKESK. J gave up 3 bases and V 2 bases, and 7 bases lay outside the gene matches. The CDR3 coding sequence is TGTGCCAGCAGCCAATATTTCGGCGGGGGCTACGAGCAGTACTTC. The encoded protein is CASSQYFGGGYEQYF.

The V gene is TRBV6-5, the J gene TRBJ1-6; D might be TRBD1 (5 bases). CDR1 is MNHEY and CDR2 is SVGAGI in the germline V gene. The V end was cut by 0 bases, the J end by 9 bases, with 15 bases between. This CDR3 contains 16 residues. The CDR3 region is CASSYSSPGLGSPLHF. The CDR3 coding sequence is TGTGCCAGCAGTTACTCGAGTCCAGGGTTGGGTTCACCCCTCCACTTT.

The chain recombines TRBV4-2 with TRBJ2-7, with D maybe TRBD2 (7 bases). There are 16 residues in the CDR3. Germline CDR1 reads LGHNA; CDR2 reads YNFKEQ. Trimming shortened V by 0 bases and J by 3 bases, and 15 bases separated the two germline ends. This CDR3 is CASSQEGGESVYEQYF. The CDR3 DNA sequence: TGTGCCAGCAGCCAAGAAGGGGGGGAGTCGGTCTACGAGCAGTACTTC.

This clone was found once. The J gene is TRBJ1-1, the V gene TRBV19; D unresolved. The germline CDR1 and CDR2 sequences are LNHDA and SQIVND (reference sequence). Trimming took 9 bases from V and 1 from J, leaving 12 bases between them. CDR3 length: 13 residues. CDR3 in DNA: TGTGCCAGCCGCCACTGGGAGAACACTGAAGCTTTCTTT. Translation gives CASRHWENTEAFF. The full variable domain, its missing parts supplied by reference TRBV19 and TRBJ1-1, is DGGITQSPKYLFRKEGQNVTLSCEQNLNHDAMYWYRQDPGQGLRLIYYSQIVNDFQKGDIAEGYSVSREKKESFPLTVTSAQKNPTAFYLCASRHWENTEAFFGQGTRLTVV.

The CDR3 is CASTPGRAAYEQYF. The CDR3 DNA reads as TGTGCCAGCACCCCTGGGCGGGCCGCCTACGAGCAGTACTTC. The chain couples TRBV11-3 to TRBJ2-7; perhaps TRBD2 as D (5 bases). CDR1 and CDR2 from the germline V gene are SGHNT and YENEEA. The V gene lost 7 bases and the J gene lost 2 bases, with 15 bases spanning the gap. The CDR3 sequence is 14 residues long.

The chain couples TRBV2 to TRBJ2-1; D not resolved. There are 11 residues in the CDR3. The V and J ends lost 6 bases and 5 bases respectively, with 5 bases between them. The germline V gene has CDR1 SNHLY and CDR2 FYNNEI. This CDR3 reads CASRHNNEQFF. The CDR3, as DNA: TGTGCCAGCAGGCACAACAATGAGCAGTTCTTC.

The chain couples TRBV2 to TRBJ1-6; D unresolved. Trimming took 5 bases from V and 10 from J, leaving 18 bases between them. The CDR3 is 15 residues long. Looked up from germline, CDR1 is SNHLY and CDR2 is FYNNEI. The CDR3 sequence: CASSTTRAPGSPLHF. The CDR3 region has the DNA TGTGCCAGCAGTACCACCCGGGCCCCTGGATCACCCCTCCACTTT.

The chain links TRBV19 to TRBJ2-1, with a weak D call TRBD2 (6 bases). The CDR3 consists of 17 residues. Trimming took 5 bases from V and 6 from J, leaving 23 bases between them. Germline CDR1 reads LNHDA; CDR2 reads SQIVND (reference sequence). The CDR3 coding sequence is TGTGCCAGTAGTGTAACGCGGGCTTCGGGAGCCGGCAATGAGCAGTTCTTC. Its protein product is CASSVTRASGAGNEQFF.

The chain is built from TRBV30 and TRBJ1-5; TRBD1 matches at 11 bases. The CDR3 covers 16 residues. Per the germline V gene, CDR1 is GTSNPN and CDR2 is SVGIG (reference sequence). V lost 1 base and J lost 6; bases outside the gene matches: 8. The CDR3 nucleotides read TGTGCCTGGAGTGAGGCGGGGACAGGGGGGAGTCAGCCCCAGCATTTT. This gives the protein CAWSEAGTGGSQPQHF.